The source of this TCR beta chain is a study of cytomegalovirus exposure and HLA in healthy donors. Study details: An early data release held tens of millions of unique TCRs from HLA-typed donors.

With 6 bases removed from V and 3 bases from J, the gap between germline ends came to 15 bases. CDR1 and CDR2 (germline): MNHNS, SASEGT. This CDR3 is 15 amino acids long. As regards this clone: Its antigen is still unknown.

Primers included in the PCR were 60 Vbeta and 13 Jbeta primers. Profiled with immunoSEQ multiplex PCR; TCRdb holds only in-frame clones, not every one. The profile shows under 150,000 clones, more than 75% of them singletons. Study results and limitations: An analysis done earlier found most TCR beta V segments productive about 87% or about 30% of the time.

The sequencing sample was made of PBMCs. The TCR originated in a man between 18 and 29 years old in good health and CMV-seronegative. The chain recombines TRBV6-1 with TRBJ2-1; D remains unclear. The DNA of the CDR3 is TGTGCCAGCAGGCAGAGGATGACCTTCTACAATGAGCAGTTCTTC. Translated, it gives CASRQRMTFYNEQFF.